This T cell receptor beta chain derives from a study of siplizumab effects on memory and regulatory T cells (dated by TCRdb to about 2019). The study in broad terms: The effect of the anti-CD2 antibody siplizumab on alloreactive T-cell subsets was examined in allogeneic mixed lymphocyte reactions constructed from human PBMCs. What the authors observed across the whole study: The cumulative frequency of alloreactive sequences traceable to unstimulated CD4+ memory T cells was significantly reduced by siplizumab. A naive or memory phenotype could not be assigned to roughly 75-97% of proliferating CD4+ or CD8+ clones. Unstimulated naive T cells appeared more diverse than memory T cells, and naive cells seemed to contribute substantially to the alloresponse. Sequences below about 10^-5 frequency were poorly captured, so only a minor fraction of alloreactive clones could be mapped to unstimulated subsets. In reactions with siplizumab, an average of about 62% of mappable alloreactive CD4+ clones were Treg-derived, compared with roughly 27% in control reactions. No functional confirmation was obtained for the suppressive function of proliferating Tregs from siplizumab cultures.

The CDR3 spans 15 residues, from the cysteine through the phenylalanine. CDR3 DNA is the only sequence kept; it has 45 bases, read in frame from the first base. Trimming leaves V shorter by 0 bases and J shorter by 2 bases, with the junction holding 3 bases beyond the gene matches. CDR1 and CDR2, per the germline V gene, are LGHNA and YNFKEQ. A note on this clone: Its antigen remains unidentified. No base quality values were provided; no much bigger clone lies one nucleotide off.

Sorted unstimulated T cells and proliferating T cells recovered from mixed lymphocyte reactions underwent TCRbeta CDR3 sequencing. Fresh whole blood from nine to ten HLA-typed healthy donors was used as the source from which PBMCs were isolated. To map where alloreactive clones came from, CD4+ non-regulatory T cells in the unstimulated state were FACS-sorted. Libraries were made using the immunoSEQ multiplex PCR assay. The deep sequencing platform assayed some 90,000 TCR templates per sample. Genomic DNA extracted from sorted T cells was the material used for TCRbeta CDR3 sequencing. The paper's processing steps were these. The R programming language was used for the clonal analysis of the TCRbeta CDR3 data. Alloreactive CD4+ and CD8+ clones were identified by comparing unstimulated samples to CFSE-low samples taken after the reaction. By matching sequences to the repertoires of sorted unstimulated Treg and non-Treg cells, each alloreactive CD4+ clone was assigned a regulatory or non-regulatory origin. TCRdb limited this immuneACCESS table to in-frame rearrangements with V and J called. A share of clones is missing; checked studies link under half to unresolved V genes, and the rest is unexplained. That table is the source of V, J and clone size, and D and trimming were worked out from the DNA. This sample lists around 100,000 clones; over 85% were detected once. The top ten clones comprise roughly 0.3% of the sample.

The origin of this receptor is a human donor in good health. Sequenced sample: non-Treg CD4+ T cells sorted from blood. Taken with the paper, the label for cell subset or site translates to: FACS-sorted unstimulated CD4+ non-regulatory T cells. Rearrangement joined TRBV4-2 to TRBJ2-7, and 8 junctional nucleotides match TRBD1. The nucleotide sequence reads TGTGCCAGCAGCCAAGACCGGACAGGGCCCTACGAGCAGTACTTC. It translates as CASSQDRTGPYEQYF.